The 20 T cell receptor beta chains in this list originate from one sample, sequenced in a study of spatial heterogeneity in lung cancer. Via MiXCR, TCRdb re-called the 5' RACE reads, giving one row per CDR3 protein. This repertoire shows about 52,000 distinct CDR3 sequences, roughly 7.4% found once; its top ten account for approximately 40%. As to time point: blood at routine non-recurrence follow-up after resection. No cell sorting; template was whole RNA from tumor, lung tissue or PBMC. This specimen consisted of PBMCs, obtained at follow-up. These receptors were taken from a female donor with early-stage non-small cell lung cancer.

This clonotype was picked up many times. V is TRBV5-1 and J is TRBJ1-4; 7 positions agree with TRBD1. Looked up from germline, CDR1 is SGHRS and CDR2 is YFSETQ. The V segment lost 6 bases and the J segment 4 bases; nucleotides outside the gene matches: 6. The CDR3 covers 14 residues. The DNA of the CDR3 is TGCGCCAGCAAATACAGGGGTGGTAATGAAAAACTGTTTTTT. Translating gives CASKYRGGNEKLFF.

This clonotype came up a few times. The V gene is TRBV6-2 or TRBV6-3, the J gene TRBJ2-5; 9 nucleotides align to TRBD1. After removal of 7 bases from V and 2 bases from J, the junction contained 8 bases not matched to a gene. CDR3 length: 15 residues. Germline CDR1 reads MNHEY; CDR2 reads SVGEGT. The CDR3 DNA reads as TGTGCCAGCAATCAACCCGGGACAGGGCAAGAGACCCAGTACTTC. Its translation: CASNQPGTGQETQYF.

This clonotype was seen only a few times. This chain connects TRBV19 to TRBJ2-3, with D perhaps matching TRBD1 (6 bases). CDR1 is LNHDA, CDR2 SQIVND, per germline (reference sequence). V gave up 3 bases and J gave up 2 bases, with 15 bases separating them. This CDR3 has 16 residues. The CDR3 DNA reads TGTGCCAGTAGTATCATACAGGGACCCTTCACAGATACGCAGTATTTT. Its protein is CASSIIQGPFTDTQYF.

V gene TRBV6-1 combines with J gene TRBJ2-7; 7 bases map to TRBD1. Germline CDR1 MNHNS, CDR2 SASEGT. V shed 5 bases and J 6 bases; nucleotides not matched to a gene: 4. This CDR3 has 12 residues. The CDR3 nucleotides are TGTGCCAGCAGTCCGGACAGGCGCGAGCAGTACTTC. Protein: CASSPDRREQYF.

This clonotype was counted between two and nine times. This chain joins TRBV11-2 and TRBJ1-1; 8 bases fit TRBD1. CDR3 size: 14 residues. Germline lookup yields CDR1 SGHAT and CDR2 FQNNGV. V lost 3 bases to trimming and J lost 4 bases; unmatched junction nucleotides: 4. This chain's CDR3 is CASSFSGGGTEAFF. CDR3 in DNA: TGTGCCAGCAGCTTTTCAGGGGGCGGCACTGAAGCTTTCTTT.

This clonotype has a count of ten or more. The V and J genes are TRBV4-3 and TRBJ2-7; 8 bases map to TRBD2. Germline V CDR1 and CDR2: LGHNA, YSLEER. CDR3 length equals 16 residues. Trimming removed 4 bases from V and 0 bases from J; junction bases left unmatched: 8. The CDR3 DNA sequence: TGCGCCAGCAGCCCGGGGGGGCGGGGAAACTCCTACGAGCAGTACTTC. This translates into CASSPGGRGNSYEQYF.

This clonotype has more than one count but fewer than ten. This chain joins TRBV12-3 or TRBV12-4 and TRBJ1-5; D remains ambiguous. This CDR3 contains 14 residues. V was cut by 7 bases and J by 7 bases, with 17 bases left in between. CDR3 nucleotides: TGTGCCAGCACCCGTTCGAATGCGGCACAGCCCCAGCATTTT. Translation: CASTRSNAAQPQHF.

The chain is built from TRBV18 and TRBJ2-3; 10 nucleotides agree with TRBD2. V lost 1 base to trimming and J lost 5 bases; unmatched junction nucleotides: 6. The CDR3 extends over 16 amino acids. Germline V gene data show CDR1 as KGHSH and CDR2 as LQKENI. The CDR3 reads CASSPQAGGPGDTQYF. CDR3 DNA: TGTGCCAGCTCACCACAAGCGGGGGGGCCTGGAGATACGCAGTATTTT.

A few counts support this clonotype. The rearrangement links TRBV5-1 to TRBJ1-2; D ambiguous. Germline CDR1 SGHRS, CDR2 YFSETQ. This CDR3 region has 15 residues. Deletions cut 0 bases from V and 2 bases from J, with 11 bases between. DNA for the CDR3: TGCGCCAGCAGCTTGGGTCCGACCAGGAACTATGGCTACACCTTC. It is translated as CASSLGPTRNYGYTF.

Many counts were recorded for this clonotype. This sequence joins TRBV11-2 and TRBJ2-5; 9 bases are shared with TRBD2. This CDR3 is built from 13 residues. V dropped 5 bases and J dropped 7; count of bases not matched to a gene: 5. Germline V lookup: CDR1 SGHAT, CDR2 FQNNGV. In DNA, the CDR3 is TGTGCCAGCAGCCCACCAGCGGGGGGGACCCAGTACTTC. Its translation: CASSPPAGGTQYF. The full variable domain, with the rest looked up from reference TRBV11-2 and TRBJ2-5, is EAGVAQSPRYKIIEKRQSVAFWCNPISGHATLYWYQQILGQGPKLLIQFQNNGVVDDSQLPKDRFSAERLKGVDSTLKIQPAKLEDSAVYLCASSPPAGGTQYFGPGTRLLVL.

The chain recombines TRBV7-2 with TRBJ2-3, with 16 bases lining up with TRBD2. The CDR3 has 18 residues. V shed 0 bases and J 4 bases; nucleotides not matched to a gene: 4. Germline-derived CDR1 and CDR2 are SGHTA and FQGNSA. The CDR3 sequence: CASSLAGLAGGPADTQYF. CDR3 nucleotides: TGTGCCAGCAGCTTAGCGGGACTAGCGGGGGGGCCAGCAGATACGCAGTATTTT.

This clonotype was recorded a few times. The chain couples TRBV7-8 to TRBJ1-2, with D perhaps matching TRBD1 (6 bases). Germline values: CDR1 SGHVS, CDR2 FQNEAQ. The V gene lost 4 bases and the J gene lost 8 bases, with 20 bases spanning the gap. The CDR3 runs 15 residues. Here the CDR3 DNA reads TGTGCCAGCAGCTCACAACAGGGTTATGTGGAGGGCTACACCTTC. This sequence encodes CASSSQQGYVEGYTF.

This chain uses TRBV12-5 with TRBJ2-2; D is undetermined. This CDR3 is built from 13 residues. V was shortened by 7 bases and J by 2 bases, with 8 bases between the two germline ends. Germline CDR1 reads LGHNT; CDR2 reads FRNRAP. The CDR3 region is CASEAANTGELFF. As DNA, the CDR3 is TGTGCTAGTGAGGCAGCCAACACCGGGGAGCTGTTTTTT.

There are a few counts of this clonotype. The chain links TRBV19 to TRBJ1-5; 8 positions agree with TRBD1. The V gene's germline CDR1 is LNHDA and CDR2 SQIVND (reference sequence). V dropped 5 bases and J dropped 2; count of bases not matched to a gene: 11. The CDR3 totals 17 residues. CDR3 bases: TGTGCCAGTAGTGTCGAGACAGGGGCCTTTCGCAATCAGCCCCAGCATTTT. Its protein is CASSVETGAFRNQPQHF.

The chain couples TRBV3-1 to TRBJ2-4, with D perhaps TRBD1 (6 bases). The CDR3 is 14 amino acids. The V and J ends lost 4 bases and 3 bases respectively, with 10 bases between them. Germline V gene data show CDR1 as LGHDT and CDR2 as YNNKEL (reference sequence). The CDR3 DNA is TGTGCCAGCAGCCCCAGGGGTGTCAAAAACATTCAGTACTTC. Translating gives CASSPRGVKNIQYF.

This clonotype was recorded a few times. The chain joins TRBV9 to TRBJ2-1; tentatively, D is TRBD1 (5 bases). V dropped 3 bases and J dropped 9 bases, with 16 bases sitting between them. The CDR3 is 14 residues long. The V gene's germline CDR1 is SGDLS and CDR2 YYNGEE. The CDR3 here is CASSAPVRGGEQFF. The CDR3, as DNA: TGTGCCAGCAGCGCCCCCGTTAGGGGTGGTGAGCAGTTCTTC.

The chain joins TRBV20-1 to TRBJ2-7, with 12 bases fitting TRBD2. The CDR3 has 14 amino acids. Trimming removed 6 bases from V and 4 bases from J; junction bases left unmatched: 7. Germline loops: CDR1 DFQATT, CDR2 SNEGSKA (reference sequence). The CDR3 is CSADVTSGGYEQYF. For the CDR3, the DNA is TGCAGTGCCGATGTGACTAGCGGGGGTTACGAGCAGTACTTC.

This clonotype has at least ten counts. This sequence joins TRBV3-1 and TRBJ1-2, with a weak D call TRBD1 (5 bases). This CDR3 has 14 amino acids. The germline gives CDR1 LGHDT, CDR2 YNNKEL (reference sequence). Trimming stripped 4 bases from V and 4 bases from J, with 13 bases between. Written as DNA, the CDR3 is TGTGCCAGCAGCCCGACCCCAGGGAGCTATGGCTACACCTTC. This translates into CASSPTPGSYGYTF.

This clonotype was observed a few times. The rearrangement uses TRBV6-2 or TRBV6-3 and TRBJ1-1; TRBD1 matches at 7 bases. CDR1 is MNHEY, CDR2 SVGEGT, per germline. This CDR3 spans 14 amino acids. V gave up 6 bases and J gave up 3 bases; unmatched junction bases: 7. In DNA form, the CDR3 reads TGTGCCAGCAGAGTCGACAGGGCCCACACTGAAGCTTTCTTT. It is translated as CASRVDRAHTEAFF.

This clonotype was found a few times. The CDR3 DNA follows: TGTGCCAGCAGCCCCGAAAAGGCGGTCGCTAGCACAGATACGCAGTATTTT. Translated, it gives CASSPEKAVASTDTQYF. V and J are TRBV5-5 and TRBJ2-3; D unclear. The V end was cut by 4 bases, the J end by 0 bases, with 18 bases between. Per the germline V gene, CDR1 is SGHKS and CDR2 is YYEKEE (reference sequence). This CDR3 has 17 residues.